Below, one T cell receptor beta chain is given with its context. What it binds is not known. cDNA synthesis used the whole RNA isolate, giving expressed TCRB sequences. Sequencing used immunoSEQ multiplex PCR; TCRdb keeps in-frame clones, though not all of them. The top ten clones hold around 1.2% of a sample with around 140,000 clones, more than 9% of them seen once. The data originate from a study of beta chain features in type 1 diabetes. Study results and caveats: Moderate but significant shortening of TCRB CDR3s was recorded in all four CD4+ subsets from Type 1 diabetes patients. The study found that naive, central memory and Treg TCRB repertoires appeared more similar in patients than in healthy donors. More deletions and fewer insertions at VDJ junctions were found in patients with type 1 diabetes.

CD4+ cells of the naive, central memory, regulatory and stem cell-like memory types were sorted via CD45RO/CCR7/CD25/CD127/CD95/CD27. Trimming stripped 8 bases from V and 2 bases from J, with 18 bases between. Germline-derived CDR1 and CDR2 are MDHEN and SYDVKM. The CDR3 covers 15 residues. Sequenced material: naive CD4+ T cells from blood. The J gene is TRBJ2-5, the V gene TRBV28, with D perhaps TRBD2 (6 bases). This receptor was taken from a man aged 18-30 years in good health. The CDR3 nucleotides read TGTGCCAGCCATGAACCGGGACTGGGACAAGAGACCCAGTACTTC. Translation gives CASHEPGLGQETQYF.